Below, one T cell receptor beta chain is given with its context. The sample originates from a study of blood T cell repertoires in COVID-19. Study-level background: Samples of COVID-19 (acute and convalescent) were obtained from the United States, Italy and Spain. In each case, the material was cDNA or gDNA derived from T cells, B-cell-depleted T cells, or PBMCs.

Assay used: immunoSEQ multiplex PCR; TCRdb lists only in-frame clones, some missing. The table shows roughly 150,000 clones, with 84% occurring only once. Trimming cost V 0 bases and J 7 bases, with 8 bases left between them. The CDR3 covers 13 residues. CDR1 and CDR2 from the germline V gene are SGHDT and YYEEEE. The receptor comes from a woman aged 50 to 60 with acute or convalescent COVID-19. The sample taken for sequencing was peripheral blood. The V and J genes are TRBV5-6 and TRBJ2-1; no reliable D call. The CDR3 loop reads CASSLGLGNEQFF. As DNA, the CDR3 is TGTGCCAGCAGCTTGGGACTTGGGAATGAGCAGTTCTTC.